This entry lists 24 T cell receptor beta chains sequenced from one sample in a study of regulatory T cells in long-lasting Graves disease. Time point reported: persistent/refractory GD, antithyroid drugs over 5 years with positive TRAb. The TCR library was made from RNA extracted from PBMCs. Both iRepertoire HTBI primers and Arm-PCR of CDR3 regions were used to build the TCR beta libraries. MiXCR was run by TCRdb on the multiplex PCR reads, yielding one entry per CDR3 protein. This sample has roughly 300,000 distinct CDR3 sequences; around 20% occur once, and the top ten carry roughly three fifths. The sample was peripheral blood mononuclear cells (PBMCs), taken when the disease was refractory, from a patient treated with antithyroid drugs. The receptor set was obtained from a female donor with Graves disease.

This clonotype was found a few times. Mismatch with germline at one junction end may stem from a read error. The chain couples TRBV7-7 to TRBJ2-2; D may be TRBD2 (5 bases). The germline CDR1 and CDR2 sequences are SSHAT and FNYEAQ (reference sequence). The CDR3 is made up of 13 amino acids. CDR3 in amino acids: CASSLERTGELFF. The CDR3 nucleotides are TGTGCTAGCAGCTTAGAGCGGACGGGGGAGCTGTTTTTT.

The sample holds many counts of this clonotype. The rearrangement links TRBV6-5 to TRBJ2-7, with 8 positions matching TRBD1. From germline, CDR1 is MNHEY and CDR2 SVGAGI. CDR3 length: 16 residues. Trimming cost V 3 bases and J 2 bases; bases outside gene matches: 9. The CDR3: CASSYLSGQGPYEQYF. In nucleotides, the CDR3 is TGTGCCAGCAGTTATCTTTCTGGACAGGGACCCTACGAGCAGTACTTC.

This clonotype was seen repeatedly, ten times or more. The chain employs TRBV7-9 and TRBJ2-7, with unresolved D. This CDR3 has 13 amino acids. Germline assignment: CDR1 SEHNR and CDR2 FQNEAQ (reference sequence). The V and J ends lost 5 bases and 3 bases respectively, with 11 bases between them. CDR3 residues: CASSKTSDYEQYF. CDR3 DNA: TGTGCCAGCAGCAAAACGTCCGACTACGAGCAGTACTTC.

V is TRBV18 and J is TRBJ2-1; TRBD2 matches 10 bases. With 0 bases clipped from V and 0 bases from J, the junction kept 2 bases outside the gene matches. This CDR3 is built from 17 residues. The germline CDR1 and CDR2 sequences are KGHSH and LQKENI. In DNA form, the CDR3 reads TGTGCCAGCTCACCACCAGCGGGAGGGACCTCCTACAATGAGCAGTTCTTC. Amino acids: CASSPPAGGTSYNEQFF.

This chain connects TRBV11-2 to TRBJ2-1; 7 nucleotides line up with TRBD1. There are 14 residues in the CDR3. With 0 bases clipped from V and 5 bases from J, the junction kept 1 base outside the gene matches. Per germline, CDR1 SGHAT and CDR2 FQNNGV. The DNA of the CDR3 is TGTGCCAGCAGCTTAGAGACAGGGAACAATGAGCAGTTCTTC. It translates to CASSLETGNNEQFF. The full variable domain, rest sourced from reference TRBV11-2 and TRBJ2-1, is EAGVAQSPRYKIIEKRQSVAFWCNPISGHATLYWYQQILGQGPKLLIQFQNNGVVDDSQLPKDRFSAERLKGVDSTLKIQPAKLEDSAVYLCASSLETGNNEQFFGPGTRLTVL.

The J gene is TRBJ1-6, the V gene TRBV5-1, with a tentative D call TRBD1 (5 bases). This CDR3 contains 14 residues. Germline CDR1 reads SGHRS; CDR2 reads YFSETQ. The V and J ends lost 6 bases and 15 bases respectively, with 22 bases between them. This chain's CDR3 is CASKGQGSFSGLHF. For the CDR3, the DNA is TGCGCCAGCAAGGGGCAGGGATCGTTTTCGGGCCTCCACTTT.

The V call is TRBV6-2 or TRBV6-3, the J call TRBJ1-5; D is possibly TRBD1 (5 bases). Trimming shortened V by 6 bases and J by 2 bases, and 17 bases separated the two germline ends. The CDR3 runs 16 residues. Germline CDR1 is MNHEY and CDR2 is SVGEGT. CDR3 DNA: TGTGCCAGCAGCCGTATACAGGTGACGCGCAATCAGCCCCAGCATTTT. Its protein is CASSRIQVTRNQPQHF.

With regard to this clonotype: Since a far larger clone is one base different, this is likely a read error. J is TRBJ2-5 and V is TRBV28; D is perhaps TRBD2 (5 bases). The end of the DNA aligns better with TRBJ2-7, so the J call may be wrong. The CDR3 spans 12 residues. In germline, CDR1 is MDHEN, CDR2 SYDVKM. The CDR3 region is CASREDGCEQYF. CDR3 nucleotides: TGTGCCAGCAGGGAGGACGGCTGCGAGCAGTACTTC.

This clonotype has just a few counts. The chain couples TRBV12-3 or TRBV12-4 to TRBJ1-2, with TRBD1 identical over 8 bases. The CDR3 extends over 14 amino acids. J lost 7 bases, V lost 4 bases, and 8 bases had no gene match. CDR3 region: CASSSTGDHTGYTF. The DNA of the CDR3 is TGTGCCAGCAGTTCGACAGGGGACCATACTGGCTACACCTTC.

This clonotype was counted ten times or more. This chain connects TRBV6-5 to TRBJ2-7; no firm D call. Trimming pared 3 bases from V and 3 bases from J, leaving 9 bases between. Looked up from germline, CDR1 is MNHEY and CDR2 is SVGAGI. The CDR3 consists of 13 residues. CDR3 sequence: CASSYALGYEQYF. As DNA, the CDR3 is TGTGCCAGCAGTTATGCCCTGGGCTACGAGCAGTACTTC.

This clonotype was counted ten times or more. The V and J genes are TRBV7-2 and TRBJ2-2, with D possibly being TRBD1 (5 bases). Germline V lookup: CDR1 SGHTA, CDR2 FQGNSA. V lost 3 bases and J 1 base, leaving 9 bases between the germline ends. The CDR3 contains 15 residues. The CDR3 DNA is TGTGCCAGCAGCTTCCAGGGTGGGAACACCGGGGAGCTGTTTTTT. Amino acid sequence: CASSFQGGNTGELFF.

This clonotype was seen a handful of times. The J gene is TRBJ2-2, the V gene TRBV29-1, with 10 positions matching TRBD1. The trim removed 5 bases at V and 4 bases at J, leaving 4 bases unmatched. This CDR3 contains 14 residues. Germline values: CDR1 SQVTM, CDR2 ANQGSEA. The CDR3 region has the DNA TGCAGCGTTCGACAGGGGGCGATCACCGGGGAGCTGTTTTTT. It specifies CSVRQGAITGELFF.

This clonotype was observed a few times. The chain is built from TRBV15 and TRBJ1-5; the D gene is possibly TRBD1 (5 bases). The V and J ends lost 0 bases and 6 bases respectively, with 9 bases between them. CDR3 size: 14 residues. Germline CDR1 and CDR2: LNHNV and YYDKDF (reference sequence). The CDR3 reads CATSRDVGVQPQHF. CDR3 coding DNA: TGTGCCACCAGCAGAGATGTGGGGGTTCAGCCCCAGCATTTT.

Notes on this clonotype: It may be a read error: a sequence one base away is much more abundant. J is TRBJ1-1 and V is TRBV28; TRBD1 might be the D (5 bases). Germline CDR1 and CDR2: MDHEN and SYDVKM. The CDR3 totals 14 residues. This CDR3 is CASSFRGGNAEAFF. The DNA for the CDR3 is TGTGCCAGCAGTTTTCGTGGGGGGAACGCTGAAGCTTTCTTT.

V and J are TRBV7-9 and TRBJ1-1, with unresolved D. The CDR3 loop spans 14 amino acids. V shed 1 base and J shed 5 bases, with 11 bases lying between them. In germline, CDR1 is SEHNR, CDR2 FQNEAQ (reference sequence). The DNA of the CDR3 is TGTGCCAGCAGCTTAGAGCCGGGGAGGACTGAAGCTTTCTTT. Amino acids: CASSLEPGRTEAFF.

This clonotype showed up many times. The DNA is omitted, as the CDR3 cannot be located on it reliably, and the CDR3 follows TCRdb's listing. This CDR3 is CASSRDFRGYTF. The gene calls are TRBV5-6 and TRBJ1-2. The length of the CDR3 is 12 amino acids, counting both ends. The germline gives CDR1 SGHDT, CDR2 YYEEEE.

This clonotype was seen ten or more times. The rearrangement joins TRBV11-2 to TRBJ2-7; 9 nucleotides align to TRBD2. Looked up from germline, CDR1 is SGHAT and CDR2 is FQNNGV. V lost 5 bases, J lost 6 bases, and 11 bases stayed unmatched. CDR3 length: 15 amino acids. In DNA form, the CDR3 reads TGTGCCAGCAGCCCCACGCTAGCGGGGTCGTCCGAGCAGTACTTC. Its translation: CASSPTLAGSSEQYF.

The CDR3 loop reads CASSLGTGDEKLFF. CDR3 bases: TGCGCCAGCAGCTTAGGGACAGGGGACGAAAAACTGTTTTTT. The V call is TRBV5-1, the J call TRBJ1-4, with 10 bases fitting TRBD1. CDR3 length: 14 residues. Per the germline V gene, CDR1 is SGHRS and CDR2 is YFSETQ. V lost 2 bases to trimming and J lost 8 bases; unmatched junction nucleotides: 3.

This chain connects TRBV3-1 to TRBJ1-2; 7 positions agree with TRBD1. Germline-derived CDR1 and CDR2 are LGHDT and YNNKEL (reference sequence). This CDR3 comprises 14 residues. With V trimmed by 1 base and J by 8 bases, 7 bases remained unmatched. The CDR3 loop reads CASSQGFDREGYTF. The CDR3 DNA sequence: TGTGCCAGCAGCCAAGGGTTCGACAGGGAGGGCTACACCTTC.

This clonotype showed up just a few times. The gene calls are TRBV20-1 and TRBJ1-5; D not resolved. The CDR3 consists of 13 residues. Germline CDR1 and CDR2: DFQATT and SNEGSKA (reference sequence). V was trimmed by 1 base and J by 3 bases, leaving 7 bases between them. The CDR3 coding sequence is TGCAGTGCTAGAGGGCTGATCAATCAGCCCCAGCATTTT. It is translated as CSARGLINQPQHF.

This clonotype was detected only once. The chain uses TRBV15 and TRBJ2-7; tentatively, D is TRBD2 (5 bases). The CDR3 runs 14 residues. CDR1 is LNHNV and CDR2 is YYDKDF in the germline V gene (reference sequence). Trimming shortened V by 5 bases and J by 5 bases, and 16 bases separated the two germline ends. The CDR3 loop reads CATSAGLAPNEQYF. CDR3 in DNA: TGTGCCACCAGCGCTGGACTCGCGCCGAACGAGCAGTACTTC.

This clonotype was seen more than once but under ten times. The CDR3 DNA follows: TGTGCCAGCAGTTCGCCGAGCGAGCAGTACTTC. It is translated as CASSSPSEQYF. The V gene is TRBV28, the J gene TRBJ2-7; D remains unclear. CDR1 and CDR2 (germline): MDHEN, SYDVKM. The CDR3 is 11 residues long. V was cut by 4 bases and J by 6 bases, with 7 bases left in between. Looking up the rest from reference TRBV28 and TRBJ2-7 gives the full variable domain: DVKVTQSSRYLVKRTGEKVFLECVQDMDHENMFWYRQDPGLGLRLIYFSYDVKMKEKGDIPEGYSVSREKKERFSLILESASTNQTSMYLCASSSPSEQYFGPGTRLTVT.

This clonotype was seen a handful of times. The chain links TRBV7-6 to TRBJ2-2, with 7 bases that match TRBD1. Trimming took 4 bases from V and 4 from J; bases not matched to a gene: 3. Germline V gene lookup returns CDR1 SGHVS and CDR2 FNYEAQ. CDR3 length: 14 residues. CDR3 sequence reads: CASSSTGATGELFF. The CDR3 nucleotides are TGTGCCAGCAGCTCAACAGGGGCCACCGGGGAGCTGTTTTTT.

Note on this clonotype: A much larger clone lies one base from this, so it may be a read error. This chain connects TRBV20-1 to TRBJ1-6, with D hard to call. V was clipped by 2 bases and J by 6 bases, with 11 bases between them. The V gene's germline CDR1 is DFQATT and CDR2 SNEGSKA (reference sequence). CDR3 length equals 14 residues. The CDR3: CSARRETLNSPLHF. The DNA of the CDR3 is TGCAGTGCTAGACGCGAGACTCTTAATTCACCCCTCCACTTT.